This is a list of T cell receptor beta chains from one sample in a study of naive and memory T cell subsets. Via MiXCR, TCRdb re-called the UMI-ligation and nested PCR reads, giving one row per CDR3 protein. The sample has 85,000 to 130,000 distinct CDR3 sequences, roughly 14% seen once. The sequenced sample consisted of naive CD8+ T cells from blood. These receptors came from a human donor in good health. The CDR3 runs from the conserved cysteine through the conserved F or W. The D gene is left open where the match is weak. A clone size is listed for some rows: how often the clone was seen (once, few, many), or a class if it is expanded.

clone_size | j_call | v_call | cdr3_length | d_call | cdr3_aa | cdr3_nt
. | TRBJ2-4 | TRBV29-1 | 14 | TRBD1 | CSATMGQGRNIQYF | TGCAGCGCAACCATGGGACAGGGAAGAAACATTCAGTACTTC
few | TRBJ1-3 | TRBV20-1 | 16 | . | CSARVLEQGDGNTIYF | TGCAGTGCTAGAGTGCTGGAACAGGGTGACGGAAACACCATATATTTT
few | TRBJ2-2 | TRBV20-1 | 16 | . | CSASGDKGSNTGELFF | TGCAGTGCTAGCGGCGATAAGGGGTCTAACACCGGGGAGCTGTTTTTT
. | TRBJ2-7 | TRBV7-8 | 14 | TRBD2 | CASSLWAGGYEQYF | TGTGCCAGCAGCTTATGGGCGGGAGGCTACGAGCAGTACTTC
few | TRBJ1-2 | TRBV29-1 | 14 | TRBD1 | CSVNPEGQSYGYTF | TGCAGCGTAAACCCCGAGGGACAGTCCTATGGCTACACCTTC
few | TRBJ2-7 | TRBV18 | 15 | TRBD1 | CASSPDRDQDYEQYF | TGTGCCAGCTCACCCGACAGGGACCAAGACTACGAGCAGTACTTC
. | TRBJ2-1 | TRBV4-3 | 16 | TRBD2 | CASSAGTSGGINEQFF | TGCGCCAGCAGCGCAGGGACTAGCGGGGGCATCAATGAGCAGTTCTTC
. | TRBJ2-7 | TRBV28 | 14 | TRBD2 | CASSVTSGGAEQYF | TGTGCCAGCAGTGTGACTAGCGGGGGAGCCGAGCAGTACTTC
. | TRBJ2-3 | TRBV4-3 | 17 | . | CASSQKSRGIVIDTQYF | TGCGCCAGCAGCCAAAAATCCAGGGGCATTGTAATAGATACGCAGTATTTT
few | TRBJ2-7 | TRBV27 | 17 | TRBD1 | CASSLVPPDRAVNEQYF | TGTGCCAGCAGTTTAGTCCCCCCGGACAGGGCGGTAAACGAGCAGTACTTC
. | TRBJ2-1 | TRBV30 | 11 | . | CAWSPDNEQFF | TGTGCCTGGAGTCCCGACAATGAGCAGTTCTTC
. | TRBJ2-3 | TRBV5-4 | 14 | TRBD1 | CASSFGTGSDTQYF | TGTGCCAGCAGCTTTGGGACAGGGTCAGATACGCAGTATTTT
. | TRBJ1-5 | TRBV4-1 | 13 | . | CASSQNWGQPQHF | TGCGCCAGCAGCCAAAACTGGGGTCAGCCCCAGCATTTT
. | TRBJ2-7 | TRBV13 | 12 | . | CASSFGGGEQYF | TGTGCCAGCAGCTTCGGGGGTGGGGAGCAGTACTTC